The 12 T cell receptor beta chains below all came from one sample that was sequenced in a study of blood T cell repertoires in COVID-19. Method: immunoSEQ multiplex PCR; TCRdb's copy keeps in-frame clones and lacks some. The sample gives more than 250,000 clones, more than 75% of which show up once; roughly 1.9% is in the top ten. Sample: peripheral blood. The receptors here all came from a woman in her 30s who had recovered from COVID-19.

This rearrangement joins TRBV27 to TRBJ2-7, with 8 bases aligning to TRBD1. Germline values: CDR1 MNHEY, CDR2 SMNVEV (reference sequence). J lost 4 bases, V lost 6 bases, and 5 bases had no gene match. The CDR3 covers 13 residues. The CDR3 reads CASRRDRSYEQYF. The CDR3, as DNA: TGTGCCAGCAGACGGGACAGGAGTTACGAGCAGTACTTC.

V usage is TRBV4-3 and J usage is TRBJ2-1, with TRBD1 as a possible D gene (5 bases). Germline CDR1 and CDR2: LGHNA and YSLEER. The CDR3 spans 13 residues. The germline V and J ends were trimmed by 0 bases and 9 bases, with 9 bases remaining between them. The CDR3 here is CASSQDQGSEQFF. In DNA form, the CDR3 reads TGCGCCAGCAGCCAAGATCAGGGTAGTGAGCAGTTCTTC.

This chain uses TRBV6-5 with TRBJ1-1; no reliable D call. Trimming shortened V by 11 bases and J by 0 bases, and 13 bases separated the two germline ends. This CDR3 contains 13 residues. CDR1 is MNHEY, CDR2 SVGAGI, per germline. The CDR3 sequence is CACFSAMNTEAFF. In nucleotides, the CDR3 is TGTGCCTGTTTTAGCGCCATGAACACTGAAGCTTTCTTT.

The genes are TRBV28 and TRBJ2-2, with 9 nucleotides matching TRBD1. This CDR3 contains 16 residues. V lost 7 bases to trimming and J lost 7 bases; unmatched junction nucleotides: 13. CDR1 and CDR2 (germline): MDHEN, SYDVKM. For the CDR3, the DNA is TGTGCCAGCACCACGCTCAGGACAGGGGAAAACGGGGAGCTGTTTTTT. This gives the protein CASTTLRTGENGELFF.

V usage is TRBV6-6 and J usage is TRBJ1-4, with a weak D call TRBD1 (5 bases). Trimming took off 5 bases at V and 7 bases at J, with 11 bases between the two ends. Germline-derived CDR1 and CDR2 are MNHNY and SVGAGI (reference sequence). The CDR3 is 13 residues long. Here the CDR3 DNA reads TGTGCCAGCAGTATGGGGGGAAGTGAAAAACTGTTTTTT. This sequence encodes CASSMGGSEKLFF.

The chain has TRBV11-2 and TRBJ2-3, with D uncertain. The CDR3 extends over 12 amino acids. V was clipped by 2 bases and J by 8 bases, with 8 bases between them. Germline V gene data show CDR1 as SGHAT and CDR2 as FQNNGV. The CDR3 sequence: CASSLNEPTQYF. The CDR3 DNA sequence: TGTGCCAGCAGCTTAAATGAGCCTACGCAGTATTTT.

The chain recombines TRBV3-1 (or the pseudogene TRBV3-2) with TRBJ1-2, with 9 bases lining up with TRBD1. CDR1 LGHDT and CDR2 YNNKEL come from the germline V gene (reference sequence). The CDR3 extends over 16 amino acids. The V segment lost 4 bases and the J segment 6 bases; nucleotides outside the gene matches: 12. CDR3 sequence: CASSRTGTGRYNGYTF. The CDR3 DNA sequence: TGTGCCAGCAGCCGGACCGGGACAGGGAGATATAATGGCTACACCTTC.

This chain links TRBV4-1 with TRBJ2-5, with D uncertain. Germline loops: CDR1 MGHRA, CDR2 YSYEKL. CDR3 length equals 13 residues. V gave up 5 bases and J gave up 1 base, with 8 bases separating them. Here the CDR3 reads CASSSSSQETQYF. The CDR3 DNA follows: TGCGCCAGCAGCTCTTCGAGCCAAGAGACCCAGTACTTC.

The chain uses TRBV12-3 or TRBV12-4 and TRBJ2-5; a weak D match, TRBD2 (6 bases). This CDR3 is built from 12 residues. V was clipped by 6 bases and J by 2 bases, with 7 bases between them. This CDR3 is CASRGTQETQYF. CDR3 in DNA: TGTGCCAGCAGGGGGACTCAAGAGACCCAGTACTTC.

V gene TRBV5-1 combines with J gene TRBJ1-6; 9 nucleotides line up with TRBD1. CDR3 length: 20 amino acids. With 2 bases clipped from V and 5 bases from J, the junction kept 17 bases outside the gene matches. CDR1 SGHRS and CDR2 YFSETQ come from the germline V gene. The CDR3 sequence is CASSLKDRGRSTTDNSPLHF. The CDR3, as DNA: TGCGCCAGCAGCTTAAAGGACAGGGGACGATCTACCACCGATAATTCACCCCTCCACTTT.

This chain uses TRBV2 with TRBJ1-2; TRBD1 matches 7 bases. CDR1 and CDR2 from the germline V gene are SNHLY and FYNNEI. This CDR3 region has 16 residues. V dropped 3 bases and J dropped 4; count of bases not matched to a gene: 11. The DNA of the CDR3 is TGTGCCAGCAGTGAGAGAAGACAGGGTCAATTCTATGGCTACACCTTC. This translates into CASSERRQGQFYGYTF.

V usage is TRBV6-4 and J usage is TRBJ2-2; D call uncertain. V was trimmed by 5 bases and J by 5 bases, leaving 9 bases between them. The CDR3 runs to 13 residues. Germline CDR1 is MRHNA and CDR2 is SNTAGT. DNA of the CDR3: TGTGCCAGCAGTTCCAGCGAGACCGGGGAGCTGTTTTTT. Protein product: CASSSSETGELFF.